One and the same sample provided the 23 T cell receptor beta chains below, sequenced in a study of T-cell reconstitution after alpha-beta-depleted transplantation in children. Researchers prepared the TCRbeta library using unique molecular identifiers, the study reports. A single record per CDR3 protein comes from TCRdb applying MiXCR to the PCR reads. This table has 450,000 to 600,000 distinct CDR3 sequences, about 33% appearing once. This sample comprised PBMCs from the stem cell graft donor, obtained from the stem cell graft. The source of these receptors is a human donor who donated a stem cell graft to a child with aplastic anemia.

The chain uses TRBV6-1 and TRBJ2-1; D gene ambiguous. Trimming removed 4 bases from V and 0 bases from J, with 13 bases in between. Germline V gene lookup returns CDR1 MNHNS and CDR2 SASEGT. The CDR3 is 16 residues long. The CDR3 protein is CASSAPGFSSYNEQFF. For the CDR3, the DNA is TGTGCCAGCAGTGCTCCAGGCTTTAGCTCCTACAATGAGCAGTTCTTC.

This clonotype has at least ten counts. The rearrangement uses TRBV18 and TRBJ2-5; TRBD2 is a possible D gene (5 bases). V dropped 2 bases and J dropped 5 bases, with 6 bases sitting between them. This CDR3 has 12 amino acids. The germline CDR1 and CDR2 sequences are KGHSH and LQKENI. CDR3 sequence (DNA): TGTGCCAGCTCACCAACGGGGGAGACCCAGTACTTC. Amino acids: CASSPTGETQYF.

This clonotype has more than one count but fewer than ten. This chain connects TRBV20-1 to TRBJ1-2; 7 bases fit TRBD1. With 7 bases clipped from V and 0 bases from J, the junction kept 5 bases outside the gene matches. This CDR3 has 13 amino acids. The germline gives CDR1 DFQATT, CDR2 SNEGSKA (reference sequence). The CDR3 DNA reads as TGCAGTGTTAAGGGGGCTGCTAACTATGGCTACACCTTC. As protein: CSVKGAANYGYTF.

The CDR3 bases are TGTGCCAGTAGTACTACTTGGGGGGCTGGGTACGAGCAGTACGTC. Amino acid sequence: CASSTTWGAGYEQYV. The chain has TRBV19 and TRBJ2-7, with D perhaps assigned TRBD1 or TRBD2 (6 bases each). Trimming removed 4 bases at V and 4 bases at J, with 17 bases between. The CDR3 covers 15 residues. Germline lookup yields CDR1 LNHDA and CDR2 SQIVND (reference sequence).

This clonotype showed up just a few times. This rearrangement joins TRBV29-1 to TRBJ1-2; no clear D. V was pared by 0 bases and J by 5 bases, with 4 bases between. CDR3 size: 11 residues. The germline V gene encodes CDR1 SQVTM and CDR2 ANQGSEA. DNA of the CDR3: TGCAGCGTTGAAGAAGGATATGGCTACACCTTC. Amino acid sequence: CSVEEGYGYTF.

This clonotype has only a few counts. The chain couples TRBV20-1 to TRBJ2-7, with TRBD2 identical over 8 bases. Germline CDR1 is DFQATT and CDR2 is SNEGSKA (reference sequence). The CDR3 extends over 15 amino acids. V dropped 3 bases and J dropped 0; count of bases not matched to a gene: 7. The CDR3, as DNA: TGCAGTGCTAGGGGTAGCGGGGATCTCTCCTACGAGCAGTACTTC. Residues: CSARGSGDLSYEQYF.

This clonotype has more than one count but fewer than ten. V gene TRBV5-1 combines with J gene TRBJ2-1; 7 bases are a match to TRBD2. The CDR3 sequence is 16 residues long. Trimming at V came to 2 bases and at J to 5 bases, leaving 10 bases not matched to a gene. Germline values: CDR1 SGHRS, CDR2 YFSETQ. CDR3 sequence reads: CASSFLVRSGDNEQFF. The DNA for the CDR3 is TGCGCCAGCAGCTTTCTAGTTCGGAGCGGGGACAATGAGCAGTTCTTC.

The rearrangement links TRBV7-9 to TRBJ2-3; 9 nucleotides align to TRBD1. Trimming took 3 bases from V and 1 from J; bases not matched to a gene: 5. Germline CDR1 SEHNR, CDR2 FQNEAQ (reference sequence). The CDR3 totals 16 residues. The CDR3 loop is CASSFQGTGRTDTQYF. The CDR3 DNA sequence: TGTGCCAGCAGCTTCCAGGGGACAGGGCGCACAGATACGCAGTATTTT. The whole variable domain, filled in from reference TRBV7-9 and TRBJ2-3, reads DTGVSQNPRHKITKRGQNVTFRCDPISEHNRLYWYRQTLGQGPEFLTYFQNEAQLEKSRLLSDRFSAERPKGSFSTLEIQRTEQGDSAMYLCASSFQGTGRTDTQYFGPGTRLTVL.

This chain uses TRBV6-5 with TRBJ2-2; no reliable D call. CDR1 is MNHEY, CDR2 SVGAGI, per germline. Trimming pared 8 bases from V and 7 bases from J, leaving 11 bases between. This CDR3 comprises 12 residues. The DNA for the CDR3 is TGTGCCAGCTCCGTTGATGGCGGGGAGCTGTTTTTT. Its translation: CASSVDGGELFF.

The sample holds a few counts of this clonotype. The chain couples TRBV29-1 to TRBJ1-2; no firm D call. This CDR3 has 15 residues. Germline lookup yields CDR1 SQVTM and CDR2 ANQGSEA. V lost 3 bases, J lost 4 bases, and 18 bases lay in between. The CDR3: CSVDAGGSSSYGYTF. DNA of the CDR3: TGCAGCGTTGATGCAGGCGGAAGCTCCTCCTATGGCTACACCTTC.

The CDR3 coding sequence is TGTGCCAGCAGCTTAAGGACTAGCCGAAACACCGGGGAGCTGTTTTTT. It codes for CASSLRTSRNTGELFF. V gene TRBV21-1 combines with J gene TRBJ2-2; TRBD2 was called by the table and not checked on the DNA. TRBV21-1 is assigned pseudogene status. This CDR3 has 16 amino acids.

The J gene is TRBJ1-3, the V gene TRBV6-5; no reliable D call. V lost 0 bases to trimming and J lost 2 bases, with 8 bases between them. CDR3 length equals 15 residues. Germline CDR1 reads MNHEY; CDR2 reads SVGAGI. The CDR3 DNA follows: TGTGCCAGCAGTTACTCGACTGGGGCTGGAAACACCATATATTTT. The encoded protein is CASSYSTGAGNTIYF.

The V and J genes are TRBV18 and TRBJ1-1; D remains unclear. There are 14 residues in the CDR3. Trimming pared 2 bases from V and 1 base from J, leaving 8 bases between. CDR1 KGHSH and CDR2 LQKENI come from the germline V gene. For the CDR3, the DNA is TGTGCCAGCTCACCAAACACAGAGAACACTGAAGCTTTCTTT. Its translation is CASSPNTENTEAFF.

The chain is built from TRBV29-1 and TRBJ1-4; 7 positions agree with TRBD1. V dropped 6 bases and J dropped 4; count of bases not matched to a gene: 8. Germline lookup yields CDR1 SQVTM and CDR2 ANQGSEA. The CDR3 consists of 14 residues. CDR3 coding DNA: TGCAGCGTGGCACAGGGGCGCATTAATGAAAAACTGTTTTTT. Amino acids: CSVAQGRINEKLFF.

The J gene is TRBJ2-1, the V gene TRBV5-1; the D is unclear. CDR1 is SGHRS and CDR2 is YFSETQ in the germline V gene. Deletions cut 5 bases from V and 0 bases from J, with 9 bases between. There are 14 residues in the CDR3. CDR3 bases: TGCGCCAGCAGAAGGGAAAGCTCCTACAATGAGCAGTTCTTC. This sequence encodes CASRRESSYNEQFF.

V and J are TRBV28 and TRBJ2-5; no clear D. V lost 2 bases and J lost 5, with 9 bases in between. Germline loops: CDR1 MDHEN, CDR2 SYDVKM. The CDR3 length is 13 residues. DNA for the CDR3: TGTGCCAGCAGTTTACTTTCCCCCGAGACCCAGTACTTC. Its protein product is CASSLLSPETQYF. The whole variable domain, filled in from reference TRBV28 and TRBJ2-5, reads DVKVTQSSRYLVKRTGEKVFLECVQDMDHENMFWYRQDPGLGLRLIYFSYDVKMKEKGDIPEGYSVSREKKERFSLILESASTNQTSMYLCASSLLSPETQYFGPGTRLLVL.

This clonotype was detected only a few times. This sequence joins TRBV9 and TRBJ2-7, with D unclear. The germline gives CDR1 SGDLS, CDR2 YYNGEE. The V end lost 7 bases, the J end lost 2 bases, and 19 bases lay between the germline ends. This CDR3 region has 15 residues. CDR3 in DNA: TGTGCCAGCGGCCCAGGAACAGTCGATACCTACGAGCAGTACTTC. This codes for CASGPGTVDTYEQYF.

V is TRBV7-2 and J is TRBJ2-3; D is unclear. The CDR3 consists of 15 residues. V was shortened by 2 bases and J by 2 bases, with 11 bases between the two germline ends. Germline CDR1 is SGHTA and CDR2 is FQGNSA. CDR3: CASSLQDGPTDTQYF. As DNA, the CDR3 is TGTGCCAGCAGCTTACAGGACGGTCCCACAGATACGCAGTATTTT.

The chain recombines TRBV20-1 with TRBJ1-1; D is ambiguous. The CDR3 totals 14 residues. The germline CDR1 and CDR2 sequences are DFQATT and SNEGSKA (reference sequence). Trimming took 1 base from V and 4 from J, leaving 13 bases between them. CDR3 coding DNA: TGCAGTGCTAGAGGGCCCAGTCATGGCACTGAAGCTTTCTTT. This encodes CSARGPSHGTEAFF.

The gene calls are TRBV6-5 and TRBJ2-2, with D possibly matching TRBD2 (5 bases). Germline CDR1 MNHEY, CDR2 SVGAGI. The ends were cut back, 2 bases at V and 6 bases at J, with 13 bases in the middle. The CDR3 spans 15 residues. CDR3 in DNA: TGTGCCAGCAGTTACCCGGGGTCCCCAGCCGGGGAGCTGTTTTTT. It yields the protein CASSYPGSPAGELFF.

This clonotype turned up a few times. The genes are TRBV20-1 and TRBJ2-2; D unclear. With 6 bases removed from V and 1 base from J, the gap between germline ends came to 18 bases. The germline V gene encodes CDR1 DFQATT and CDR2 SNEGSKA (reference sequence). The CDR3 length is 16 residues. The CDR3 DNA reads TGCAGTGCCTCGCGGCCAAGCCAACGGAACACCGGGGAGCTGTTTTTT. Its protein product is CSASRPSQRNTGELFF.

This clonotype was observed a handful of times. The rearrangement uses TRBV19 and TRBJ1-1, with a possible D match to TRBD1 (6 bases). This CDR3 has 16 residues. V lost 5 bases and J lost 1, with 17 bases in between. From germline, CDR1 is LNHDA and CDR2 SQIVND (reference sequence). CDR3 bases: TGTGCCAGTAGTGGAACAGGGTGGGATTGGAACACTGAAGCTTTCTTT. It yields the protein CASSGTGWDWNTEAFF. Looking up the rest from reference TRBV19 and TRBJ1-1 gives the full variable domain: DGGITQSPKYLFRKEGQNVTLSCEQNLNHDAMYWYRQDPGQGLRLIYYSQIVNDFQKGDIAEGYSVSREKKESFPLTVTSAQKNPTAFYLCASSGTGWDWNTEAFFGQGTRLTVV.

The chain links TRBV28 to TRBJ2-1; D is perhaps TRBD1 (6 bases). The CDR3 sequence is 13 residues long. V was pared by 6 bases and J by 8 bases, with 14 bases between. Germline lookup yields CDR1 MDHEN and CDR2 SYDVKM. The CDR3 coding sequence is TGTGCCAGCAGGGGCAGGGGTATCGATGAGCAGTTCTTC. As protein: CASRGRGIDEQFF.